The entry below gives a single TCR beta chain sequence along with its context. Its specific antigen is unknown. No much larger clone is present one base from it, and per-base qualities are unavailable. Using the deep immunoSEQ assay, TCR CDR3 regions were amplified from genomic DNA by multiplex PCR. Extracted genomic DNA from each cell subset was distributed evenly across all wells of several immunoSEQ 96-well plates, and each plate was treated as a replicate. For sorted subsets, about 200 ng genomic DNA, equal to some 28,000 T cell genomes, was loaded into each replicate PCR. Purified libraries were quantified with a Qubit 3.0 fluorometer, sized on a Bioanalyzer 2100, and re-quantified with the KAPA Library Quantification kit. A separate single-read 150-cycle Illumina NextSeq 550 flow cell was used to sequence each immunoSEQ 96-well plate. As for the original processing: The immunoSEQ output contained only junctional sequences without quality scores, so filtering could not match that applied to full-length reads. To assign V/J genes and CDR3, sequences were annotated using PyIR, a Python wrapper for IgBLAST v1.9, with IMGT germline references. Any read was removed if the V/J assignment was weak (E-value above 1e-6), the CDR3 was missing, or the read contained stop codons, out-of-frame junctions, or ambiguous translated residues. V3J clonotypes were defined as sequences sharing an identical inferred V gene, J gene, and CDR3 amino acid sequence. To compute the percentage overlap between repertoires, the number of shared unique clonotypes was divided by the size of the smaller repertoire. Repertoire richness was assessed with RTK rarefaction, the Chao1 estimator, and Recon v2.1 estimates of unobserved clonotypes. Generation probabilities for all TCRbeta clonotypes obtained by the gDNA method from several donors were computed using OLGA. TCRdb holds this immuneACCESS table with in-frame rearrangements only. Some clones are missing; in checked studies, unresolved V genes explain under half, and the rest has no known cause. V and J calls plus clone size are reproduced from that table; the DNA served to infer D and trimming. This sample comprises hundreds of thousands of clones, more than 95% of them detected only once. The ten largest clones capture approximately 0.33% of the sample.

CD8 naive samples consisted of CD45RO-negative cells that were positively selected for CCR7, yielding a CD45RA+CCR7+ population without TemRA cells. Healthy HIV-negative adults with no recently reported acute infections or vaccinations were included as donors. Only Caucasian adults living in Nashville, Tennessee, USA were represented among the donors. Blood was collected by leukapheresis, and PBMCs were isolated by Ficoll-Histopaque density gradient centrifugation and then cryopreserved in liquid nitrogen vapor phase. Analytical flow cytometry was used to check the purity and quantity of every magnetically sorted T cell population. Genomic DNA was isolated from each sorted fraction and quantified by UV absorbance on a Nanodrop 2000c. The sample is drawn from a study of shared clonotypes between healthy human individuals (dated by TCRdb to the early 2020s). About the full investigation: The cohort included three men and a couple of women between 18 and 49 years of age. To estimate repertoire size and how much clonotype sharing occurs between individuals, the study deeply sequenced the blood TCR repertoires of 4 to 6 healthy adults. For each donor, CD4 naive and CD4 memory were each given three plates, CD8 naive was given two plates, and CD8 memory was given one plate. To increase sequencing depth and limit assay-specific biases, TCR repertoire library preparation and sequencing were carried out by different laboratories using diverse techniques. Each donor's leukapheresis produced roughly between roughly 0.85 and 9.5 billion PBMCs.

From the cysteine through the phenylalanine, the CDR3 covers 16 amino acids. Only CDR3 DNA is held: 48 bases, read in frame from base 1. The germline V gene supplies CDR1 MDHEN and CDR2 SYDVKM. Germline trimming amounts to 6 bases on V and 0 bases on J, with 6 as the count of junction bases outside the gene matches. Study-wide findings and limitations: Clonotypes shared by all four sorted-subset donors showed higher generation probabilities than non-shared clonotypes. Across a handful of donors, approximately 4.6% of naive CD4, roughly 3.5% of naive CD8, approximately 2.5% of memory CD4, and 0.3% to 0.45% of memory CD8 clonotypes were shared. Estimated clonotype richness was generally larger for naive than for memory subsets. Sampling was restricted to blood, and TCR repertoires in tissues likely differ from the TCR repertoires found in blood. Rarefaction of sorted-subset datasets indicated incomplete sequencing despite the large sequencing depth. Because the study included only a small number of donors, the genetic and exposure-history diversity represented was limited. Based on pairwise subsampling, the degree of clonotype sharing among donors was expected to be affected by sequencing depth.

This receptor was obtained from a man aged 25-45 years in good health. Sequencing was carried out using naive CD8+ T cells sorted from blood. Read against the paper, the sample's cell subset or site label means: CD45RA+CCR7+. The rearranged segments are TRBV28 and TRBJ1-1, with TRBD1 identical over 11 junction bases. CDR3 region: CASRDRDRGMNTEAFF. The DNA reads as follows: TGTGCCAGCAGAGACCGGGACAGGGGGATGAACACTGAAGCTTTCTTT. The full variable domain, with segments outside the CDR3 supplied by the reference TRBV28 and TRBJ1-1 proteins, appears as DVKVTQSSRYLVKRTGEKVFLECVQDMDHENMFWYRQDPGLGLRLIYFSYDVKMKEKGDIPEGYSVSREKKERFSLILESASTNQTSMYLCASRDRDRGMNTEAFFGQGTRLTVV.